The T cell receptor (beta chain) described here comes from a study of CD8 T cells in Susac syndrome. V was shortened by 8 bases and J by 2 bases, with 15 bases between the two germline ends. This CDR3 has 14 amino acids. When the RNA was reverse transcribed, random hexamers were used with an input of roughly 0.5 to 1 ug. The CDR3 of TCR beta was amplified by immunoSEQ multiplex PCR across 54 Vbeta and 13 Jbeta. MiXCR, run by TCRdb on the immunoSEQ multiplex PCR reads, gives a single entry per CDR3 protein. The sample yields more than 95,000 distinct CDR3 sequences, over 85% seen once. This receptor was taken from a human donor with Susac syndrome. The chain recombines TRBV12-3 or TRBV12-4 with TRBJ1-2; no clear D. Material: CD8+ T cells from PBMCs. DNA for the CDR3: TGTGCCAGCGGCCGAGCCACGTTAAACTATGGCTACACCTTC. This sequence encodes CASGRATLNYGYTF.